Below, one T cell receptor beta chain is given with its context. Its antigen remains unknown. The source of the sample is a study of post-analysis software for immune sequencing data. TCR beta cDNA libraries had unique molecular identifiers. TCRdb itself ran the PCR reads through MiXCR, one entry per CDR3 protein. This table holds 750,000 to 950,000 distinct CDR3 sequences, roughly 50% found once. Germline loops: CDR1 SGHDT, CDR2 YYEEEE. Unmatched junction bases numbered 1, after V lost 4 bases and J lost 0 bases. The CDR3 is 14 amino acids. Whole-study findings and limits: People with multiple sclerosis had a significantly lower normalized Chao1 diversity than controls did. When patients were compared with controls, a handful of TRBV segments were more frequent, TRBV5-6, TRBV5-1 and TRBV20-1 among them.

The chain links TRBV5-6 to TRBJ2-4; 7 bases match TRBD1. Source material: blood. The source is a girl aged 5 to 17 with multiple sclerosis. For the CDR3, the DNA is TGTGCCAGCAGCAGACAGGGAGCCAAAAACATTCAGTACTTC. This sequence encodes CASSRQGAKNIQYF.